This T cell receptor (beta chain) was identified during a study of cytomegalovirus exposure and HLA in healthy donors (dated by TCRdb to about 2017). In terms of the full investigation: According to an earlier analysis of a few hundred of the donors, 200 million or so T cells yielded 117 million unique TCR beta sequences and about 300 Gb of sequence data. Among the roughly 390 genotyped donors, roughly 80% belonged to the genetic ancestry cluster associated with self-reported Caucasian donors. A handful of DR-DQ haplotypes were treated as single units for association and clustering because of strong linkage in the cohort. On average, 235,054 unique TCR beta nucleotide sequences were sequenced per donor among some 430 genotyped donors of the cohort, with roughly 20% of those sequences being non-productive. Class I and class II HLA loci were covered by the typing at four-digit resolution. The study combined high-throughput TCR immunosequencing, statistical association of individual TCRs with disease status, and machine learning to predict cytomegalovirus infection status. To study patterns of TCR occurrence, a later analysis re-analyzed previously published TCR beta repertoires from 700 or so donors and added high-resolution HLA genotyping. An early release covering more than 500 HLA-typed donors comprised roughly 300 gigabases of sequencing data and 65 million to 100 million unique TCR sequences. Along with the approximately 670-subject first cohort, a separate validation cohort of over 90 different subjects was used. All discovery cohort repertoires had been generated on a single sequencing platform. The number of donors typed differed by locus, with 629-630 for A, B, C, DRB1 and DQB1, roughly 520 for DQA1, over 600 for DPA1, and around 450 for DPB1. Donor age, sex, ethnicity and CMV serostatus were compiled together with the repertoire data. In an earlier analysis of a few hundred of the donors, high-throughput TCR beta sequencing was used to judge whether each TCR beta V gene segment behaved as functional or pseudogenic. Genome-wide SNP genotypes for about 65% of the roughly 700 donors were used in a later genetic analysis, which treated that subset as a discovery cohort. Rather than using new phenotypic data, the later analysis identified candidate immune exposures from TCR beta sequences and from how often those sequences occurred across donors. The study aimed to test whether cataloging public T cell receptors could reveal signatures of past pathogen exposure. The study profiled the T cell repertoires of hundreds of subjects by immunosequencing and related them to cytomegalovirus serostatus. The investigation overall reported the following: Correlated functional status among segregating V segments might reflect linkage disequilibrium, but an unknown experimental factor could not be ruled out. The earlier analysis of 587 of the donors excluded fewer than 20 rarely observed V segments, including chromosome 9 orphons, because counts were too low. In a later analysis, the rate of TCR association differed among HLA loci, with DRB1 alleles having the most associated TCRs and HLA-C alleles having the fewest. In a later analysis, most CMV-associated TCR beta chains were found to appear HLA-restricted, with HLA associations seemingly driven largely by CMV exposure. A group of highly shared sequence variants was considered likely to be a technical artifact of the sequencing pipeline. In a later analysis, several top co-occurrence clusters were reported to appear linked to parvovirus B19, influenza, CMV and Epstein-Barr virus. A further reported finding was that TCR beta sequences accurately predicted the HLA-A and HLA-B alleles for most subjects in the first cohort. This cohort had only TCR beta chains sequenced, and the lack of alpha or paired-chain data limited which features could be detected. When HLA alleles, especially DR and DQ, strongly co-occurred, TCR associations were difficult to assign to individual alleles. A later genetic analysis reported fewer N-insertions in productive TCRs among donors in an Asian-associated ancestry cluster than the roughly 690-donor mean. Three of the identified cytomegalovirus-associated TCR beta chains were confirmed in vitro to be specific for cytomegalovirus antigens. The study gave a list of more than 150 TCR beta chains associated with cytomegalovirus. In an earlier analysis of some 500 of the donors, most TCR beta V segments were observed in productive rearrangements about 87% or about 30% of the time, broadly matching IMGT annotations. The authors suggested that the approach could potentially be generalized to other disease states and immunological phenotypes. Because HLA typing was unavailable for some donors at each locus, only the typed subset was used in association tests. The presence/absence analyses assumed that sequencing depth was roughly uniform across donors, and that assumption may not be true. CMV serostatus was the only immune exposure information available for the cohort. V-gene and J-gene trimming of TCR beta chains was associated with a missense DCLRE1C variant in a later genetic analysis, and the association was replicated in an independent cohort. Because the 87-base-pair reads could not distinguish some IMGT-functional V segments, including TRBV6-2 and TRBV6-3, those segments were excluded. In a later analysis, 16,951 TCR beta sequences were associated with specific HLA alleles at a false discovery rate of 0.05. In both the original and validation cohorts, the classifier was reported to diagnose cytomegalovirus status with high specificity and sensitivity. Compared with equally common non-associated chains, HLA-associated TCR beta chains in a later analysis were more clonally expanded and had lower generation probabilities. Across donors, most TCR sequences were observed very rarely, whereas some public TCRs were present in many individuals.

From the cysteine through the phenylalanine, the CDR3 covers 16 amino acids. Of the read, only the CDR3 DNA is kept; its 48 bases are in frame from base 1. After removal of 3 bases from V and 8 bases from J, the junction retains 12 bases not matched to a gene. CDR1 and CDR2 (SGHTA, FQGNSA) derive from the germline V gene. The cohort consisted of 650 to 700 healthy bone marrow donors. Cohort members were all nominally healthy when sampled, although unrecorded immune exposures were likely present. The donor tested CMV seronegative and was one of the 352 seronegative cohort members. A peripheral blood sample was collected from each donor, and TCR beta sequencing was performed on peripheral blood mononuclear cells. Genomic DNA extraction from the blood cell samples was performed with the Qiagen DNeasy Blood Extraction Kit. Libraries were made using the immunoSEQ multiplex PCR assay. A mixture of 60 forward primers for TCR Vbeta segments and 13 reverse primers for TCR Jbeta segments was used in the multiplex PCR. Amplification of the CDR3 region of rearranged TCR beta genes was performed with a multiplex PCR assay on genomic DNA. Amplified TCR beta libraries were sequenced as 87-base-pair reads on the Illumina HiSeq System. The original pipeline was this. Across the 670 or so repertoires, a later analysis counted roughly 84 million unique TCR beta chains, some 11 million of which were shared by at least two donors. To remove PCR and sequencing errors, raw reads were error-corrected and collapsed into unique sequences using a nearest-neighbor algorithm that merged closely related sequences. CDR3 sequences were aligned to IMGT reference sequences to assign V, D and J gene segments. For a sequence to be retained, at least a six-nucleotide match to both a V gene segment and a J gene segment was required. A rearrangement was called productive if the CDR3 had no stop codons and remained in frame with V and J, and every other rearrangement was called non-productive. CDR3 was defined according to IMGT convention as the region running from the second conserved V-encoded cysteine to the conserved J-encoded phenylalanine. The earlier analysis of about 610 of the donors excluded any sequence lacking an unambiguous match to a single V gene segment. An earlier analysis of 587 of the donors classified V segments as functional when productive rearrangements were above 56.7% and as segregating when the standard deviation between donors was above 5%. To diagnose cytomegalovirus status from the catalog of TCR beta chain sequences, a statistical classification framework was built. In a later analysis, V and J genes were assigned by comparing TCR nucleotide sequences against IMGT/GENE-DB human TR gene sequences. Using the TCRdist pipeline, a later analysis assigned CDR3 sequences along with most-parsimonious VDJ recombination scenarios. In a later analysis, each TCR beta chain was defined by its CDR3 amino acid sequence together with its V-gene family, and reads without a unique V-gene family were excluded. A later analysis removed roughly 590 highly shared, low-generation-probability nucleotide sequences to deal with suspected cross-contamination and a sequencing artifact. For each public chain, a later analysis derived a clonal expansion index from normalized ranks of inferred template counts within each repertoire. A later analysis computed generation probabilities with a VDJ recombination model fitted to out-of-frame rearrangements, and checked the results against IGoR. A later analysis scored TCR-TCR, TCR-HLA and TCR-CMV co-occurrence with hypergeometric tests, applying a repertoire-size bias correction to TCR pairs. To estimate false discovery rates, a later analysis permuted the HLA or CMV assignments 20 times. In a later analysis, co-occurring TCRs were grouped using DBSCAN, with TCRdist sequence similarity added in when clustering inside HLA-allele-positive subsets. Co-occurrence clustering excluded repertoires with fewer than 30,000 or more than 120,000 public chains, plus five with anomalous nucleotide sharing. In TCRdb, the immuneACCESS table is reduced to in-frame sequences with V and J assigned. These tables do not hold every clone; where another copy was compared, an unresolved V gene accounts for under half, and the others remain unexplained. D and trimming come from the DNA, and the V and J calls and clone size come from that table. This sample's listing comprises approximately 110,000 clones. The leading ten clones occupy about 2% of the sample.

Remarks on this clone: Its recognized antigen is unknown.

Here the chain combines TRBV7-2 and TRBJ2-7; TRBD2 matches 11 bases in the middle. This clonotype was sampled from a man aged 35 to 55 in good health and CMV-seronegative. The sample was PBMCs. The CDR3 protein is CASSFALAGGGYKQYF. In nucleotide form, the sequence is TGTGCCAGCAGCTTCGCCCTAGCGGGAGGTGGTTACAAGCAGTACTTC.